The subject of this entry is one TCR beta chain. Its antigen is not identified. The sample comes from a study of T cell responses to AZD1222 COVID-19 vaccine. Looking at the study overall: Analyses pooled second doses at about 4 or about 12 weeks. Study-wide points: Possibly, clonal diversity was underestimated; donors were largely white British and included more females. Spike-specific TCR breadth and depth went up after people got two AZD1222 doses.

Germline V gives CDR1 LGHDT, CDR2 YNNKEL (reference sequence). V shed 0 bases and J shed 9 bases, with 8 bases lying between them. This CDR3 comprises 12 residues. The repertoire was sequenced with immunoSEQ multiplex PCR; TCRdb's copy has only in-frame clones and lacks some. The data contain about 86,000 clones, roughly nine tenths of them seen just once; the ten biggest clones take up 2.2%. The material was peripheral blood, obtained on day 0 of AZD1222 vaccination. The TCR originated in an adult in good health. The chain carries TRBV3-1 (or the pseudogene TRBV3-2) and TRBJ2-5, with unresolved D. CDR3 protein: CASSQDFGSQYF. The CDR3, as DNA: TGTGCCAGCAGCCAAGATTTCGGCTCCCAGTACTTC.